Below are 29 T cell receptor beta chains sequenced from a single sample in a study of T cells in localized non-small cell lung cancer. Sequenced by immunoSEQ multiplex PCR; TCRdb stores in-frame clones only, minus some. The repertoire holds approximately 54,000 clones, 80% to 90% seen once, with 4.5% to 5.5% in the top ten. Sequenced here: peripheral blood, sampled before any cancer treatment. These receptors came from a woman aged 40-70 years with stage I lung adenocarcinoma.

The rearrangement joins TRBV30 to TRBJ1-5, with D hard to call. Between the trimmed V and J ends, which lost 0 bases and 2 bases, there was a span of 5 bases. CDR3 length: 13 residues. In germline, CDR1 is GTSNPN, CDR2 SVGIG (reference sequence). The CDR3 region is CAWSVDGNQPQHF. Written as DNA, the CDR3 is TGTGCCTGGAGTGTCGATGGCAATCAGCCCCAGCATTTT.

The chain recombines TRBV19 with TRBJ1-2; D is possibly TRBD1 (6 bases). Trimming pared 3 bases from V and 1 base from J, leaving 9 bases between. The CDR3 has 14 amino acids. The germline V gene has CDR1 LNHDA and CDR2 SQIVND (reference sequence). The CDR3 sequence is CASSIDRNNYGYTF. The CDR3, as DNA: TGTGCCAGTAGTATTGACAGGAATAACTATGGCTACACCTTC.

The chain couples TRBV15 to TRBJ2-3; TRBD1 matches 8 bases. CDR3 length: 15 residues. After removal of 3 bases from V and 2 bases from J, the junction contained 4 bases not matched to a gene. The germline CDR1 and CDR2 sequences are LNHNV and YYDKDF (reference sequence). The CDR3 loop reads CATSSQGAITDTQYF. In DNA form, the CDR3 reads TGTGCCACCAGCAGCCAGGGGGCCATCACAGATACGCAGTATTTT.

This clone is medium-sized. The CDR3 DNA follows: TGTGCCAGCAGTGAGAGTACACCCCTCCACTTT. This translates into CASSESTPLHF. V usage is TRBV6-6 and J usage is TRBJ1-6; no definite D call. CDR3 size: 11 residues. The V gene's germline CDR1 is MNHNY and CDR2 SVGAGI (reference sequence). V was pared by 5 bases and J by 11 bases, with 7 bases between.

The V and J genes are TRBV7-9 and TRBJ1-2, with 10 bases matching TRBD1. The CDR3 spans 14 residues. Germline values: CDR1 SEHNR, CDR2 FQNEAQ (reference sequence). J lost 5 bases, V lost 1 base, and 1 base had no gene match. The CDR3 nucleotides read TGTGCCAGCAGCTTAGGACAGGGGGCTTATGGCTACACCTTC. Amino acid sequence: CASSLGQGAYGYTF.

The chain uses TRBV5-4 and TRBJ1-2, with D perhaps TRBD1 (6 bases). This CDR3 region has 13 residues. The ends were cut back, 0 bases at V and 6 bases at J, with 9 bases in the middle. Germline V gene lookup returns CDR1 SGHNT and CDR2 YYREEE (reference sequence). The CDR3 nucleotides are TGTGCCAGCAGCTTGGTAGGGGGAGATGGCTACACCTTC. Translated: CASSLVGGDGYTF.

The chain carries TRBV28 and TRBJ2-1; D gene ambiguous. Germline V gives CDR1 MDHEN, CDR2 SYDVKM. This CDR3 is built from 11 residues. V gave up 5 bases and J gave up 6 bases, with 5 bases separating them. CDR3 DNA sequence: TGTGCCAGCAGTCATGGCAATGAGCAGTTCTTC. It is translated as CASSHGNEQFF.

The CDR3 reads CASSLNGGNEKLFF. The CDR3 coding sequence is TGTGCCAGCAGCTTAAATGGTGGTAATGAAAAACTGTTTTTT. V and J are TRBV7-6 and TRBJ1-4; no clear D. The germline V gene encodes CDR1 SGHVS and CDR2 FNYEAQ. The CDR3 has 14 residues. Deletions cut 2 bases from V and 4 bases from J, with 8 bases between.

The chain couples TRBV7-9 to TRBJ1-5, with D possibly matching TRBD1 (5 bases). The germline gives CDR1 SEHNR, CDR2 FQNEAQ (reference sequence). The CDR3 consists of 14 residues. V dropped 5 bases and J dropped 6 bases, with 14 bases sitting between them. This chain's CDR3 is CASSPGPFGQPQHF. CDR3 DNA: TGTGCCAGCAGCCCGGGACCGTTCGGTCAGCCCCAGCATTTT.

The chain couples TRBV6-1 to TRBJ1-5; D unclear. CDR1 and CDR2 (germline): MNHNS, SASEGT. V was cut by 1 base and J by 4 bases, with 8 bases left in between. CDR3 length equals 14 residues. CDR3 loop: CASSEGSLNQPQHF. DNA for the CDR3: TGTGCCAGCAGTGAAGGCAGCCTGAATCAGCCCCAGCATTTT.

This chain connects TRBV10-3 to TRBJ2-7, with TRBD1 matching 9 bases. The ends lost 6 bases at V and 3 bases at J; junction bases unmatched: 6. This CDR3 spans 14 amino acids. The germline CDR1 and CDR2 sequences are ENHRY and SYGVKD. The CDR3 DNA is TGTGCCATCAGCCCGGGACAGGGTTTCTACGAGCAGTACTTC. Translation: CAISPGQGFYEQYF.

The chain recombines TRBV7-2 with TRBJ1-1, with D unclear. This CDR3 spans 15 amino acids. Germline V gives CDR1 SGHTA, CDR2 FQGNSA. Between the trimmed V and J ends, which lost 5 bases and 3 bases, there was a span of 16 bases. The CDR3 loop reads CASSPRSSRYTEAFF. In nucleotides, the CDR3 is TGTGCCAGCAGCCCGAGAAGTAGTAGGTACACTGAAGCTTTCTTT.

This chain links TRBV7-9 with TRBJ1-4; 7 positions agree with TRBD1. The CDR3 contains 17 residues. Trimming at V came to 5 bases and at J to 2 bases, leaving 11 bases not matched to a gene. From germline, CDR1 is SEHNR and CDR2 FQNEAQ (reference sequence). The CDR3, as DNA: TGTGCCAGCAGCAGATACAGGGGAGGTTCTACTAATGAAAAACTGTTTTTT. Amino acids: CASSRYRGGSTNEKLFF.

The chain carries TRBV5-1 and TRBJ2-3; 7 bases align to TRBD2. The germline V gene has CDR1 SGHRS and CDR2 YFSETQ. The CDR3 has 15 amino acids. V trimming: 1 base; J trimming: 10 bases; junction bases outside the gene matches: 12. In DNA, the CDR3 is TGCGCCAGCAGCTTGATGCTAGCGGTTGACGGTGCGCAGTATTTT. This codes for CASSLMLAVDGAQYF. Together with reference TRBV5-1 and TRBJ2-3, the CDR3 gives the full variable domain: KAGVTQTPRYLIKTRGQQVTLSCSPISGHRSVSWYQQTPGQGLQFLFEYFSETQRNKGNFPGRFSGRQFSNSRSEMNVSTLELGDSALYLCASSLMLAVDGAQYFGPGTRLTVL.

The chain's CDR3 is CASSLSDRGISGNTIYF. The CDR3 region has the DNA TGTGCCAGCAGCTTATCGGACAGGGGAATATCTGGAAACACCATATATTTT. The V and J genes are TRBV7-6 and TRBJ1-3; 9 positions match TRBD1. V lost 2 bases and J lost 1; bases outside the gene matches: 6. Looked up from germline, CDR1 is SGHVS and CDR2 is FNYEAQ. The CDR3 is 17 residues long.

This clone showed up just a few times. The rearrangement joins TRBV7-8 to TRBJ2-3, with D perhaps TRBD1 or TRBD2 (5 bases each). The CDR3 length is 14 residues. Trimming pared 3 bases from V and 2 bases from J, leaving 9 bases between. CDR1 is SGHVS and CDR2 is FQNEAQ in the germline V gene. CDR3: CASSFGTDTDTQYF. DNA of the CDR3: TGTGCCAGCAGCTTCGGGACGGACACAGATACGCAGTATTTT.

This clone was recorded once. V and J are TRBV5-4 and TRBJ2-3; 8 nucleotides match TRBD2. The CDR3 loop spans 17 amino acids. Trimming cost V 3 bases and J 4 bases; bases outside gene matches: 13. Germline CDR1 reads SGHNT; CDR2 reads YYREEE (reference sequence). Here the CDR3 DNA reads TGTGCCAGCAGCTCCGTAGCATTGGGACTAGGAGCAGATACGCAGTATTTT. It codes for CASSSVALGLGADTQYF. The full variable domain, in which reference TRBV5-4 and TRBJ2-3 provide the parts outside the CDR3, is ETGVTQSPTHLIKTRGQQVTLRCSSQSGHNTVSWYQQALGQGPQFIFQYYREEENGRGNFPPRFSGLQFPNYSSELNVNALELDDSALYLCASSSVALGLGADTQYFGPGTRLTVL.

The chain combines TRBV6-5 with TRBJ1-6; D is unresolved. V lost 7 bases and J 8 bases, leaving 15 bases between the germline ends. The CDR3 sequence is 14 residues long. The germline V gene encodes CDR1 MNHEY and CDR2 SVGAGI. DNA for the CDR3: TGTGCCAGCACTACCACGGGGAGAGATTCACCCCTCCACTTT. Its protein is CASTTTGRDSPLHF.

This chain joins TRBV19 and TRBJ1-2; the D is unclear. Trimming took off 3 bases at V and 6 bases at J, with 11 bases between the two ends. CDR1 and CDR2 from the germline V gene are LNHDA and SQIVND (reference sequence). CDR3 length: 13 residues. CDR3 in amino acids: CASSMPGVDGYTF. The CDR3 coding sequence is TGTGCCAGTAGTATGCCCGGGGTCGATGGCTACACCTTC.

This clone has only a few counts. This chain connects TRBV11-2 to TRBJ1-3; D not resolved. V lost 3 bases, J lost 5 bases, and 8 bases lay in between. CDR1 SGHAT and CDR2 FQNNGV come from the germline V gene. This CDR3 contains 13 residues. CDR3 sequence (DNA): TGTGCCAGCAGCTTCGGGAGCCGAAACACCATATATTTT. Translating gives CASSFGSRNTIYF. Full variable domain (rest looked up from reference TRBV11-2 and TRBJ1-3): EAGVAQSPRYKIIEKRQSVAFWCNPISGHATLYWYQQILGQGPKLLIQFQNNGVVDDSQLPKDRFSAERLKGVDSTLKIQPAKLEDSAVYLCASSFGSRNTIYFGEGSWLTVV.

This clone turned up a few times. This chain uses TRBV2 with TRBJ1-4, with D tentatively TRBD1 (6 bases). Germline-derived CDR1 and CDR2 are SNHLY and FYNNEI. The V end lost 4 bases, the J end lost 7 bases, and 13 bases lay between the germline ends. The CDR3 covers 14 residues. CDR3: CASSGPQGREKLFF. In DNA form, the CDR3 reads TGTGCCAGCAGTGGTCCACAGGGCCGTGAAAAACTGTTTTTT.

The rearrangement links TRBV27 to TRBJ2-3; a possible D gene is TRBD2 (6 bases). Per the germline V gene, CDR1 is MNHEY and CDR2 is SMNVEV (reference sequence). The V end was cut by 0 bases, the J end by 4 bases, with 11 bases between. The CDR3 is 15 residues long. The CDR3: CASSLSGGSSDTQYF. Written as DNA, the CDR3 is TGTGCCAGCAGTTTATCGGGGGGATCGTCAGATACGCAGTATTTT.

The chain employs TRBV6-6 and TRBJ2-7, with D maybe TRBD2 (5 bases). Germline V CDR1 and CDR2: MNHNY, SVGAGI (reference sequence). The CDR3 spans 14 residues. Trimming took 2 bases from V and 3 from J, leaving 11 bases between them. The CDR3 bases are TGTGCCAGCAGTTACAAAGCTAGCCACTACGAGCAGTACTTC. Encoded protein: CASSYKASHYEQYF.

This chain links TRBV27 with TRBJ2-3; D not certain. Trimming removed 4 bases at V and 1 base at J, with 6 bases between. There are 13 residues in the CDR3. Germline loops: CDR1 MNHEY, CDR2 SMNVEV (reference sequence). In DNA form, the CDR3 reads TGTGCCAGCAGTTCTCTTCGCACAGATACGCAGTATTTT. It yields the protein CASSSLRTDTQYF.

As concerns this clone: The identical CDR3 is also encoded by other nucleotide sequences in the sample. CDR3: CASSLGGPNQPQHF. For the CDR3, the DNA is TGTGCCAGCAGCTTAGGAGGCCCGAATCAGCCCCAGCATTTT. The chain joins TRBV7-9 to TRBJ1-5; D unresolved. The CDR3 is made up of 14 amino acids. Deletions cut 1 base from V and 4 bases from J, with 8 bases between. CDR1 is SEHNR and CDR2 is FQNEAQ in the germline V gene (reference sequence).

The chain employs TRBV6-5 and TRBJ1-1; no definite D call. Trimming pared 6 bases from V and 1 base from J, leaving 9 bases between. Germline CDR1 MNHEY, CDR2 SVGAGI. This CDR3 has 13 residues. For the CDR3, the DNA is TGTGCCAGCAGCTTACACAAGAACACTGAAGCTTTCTTT. This gives the protein CASSLHKNTEAFF.

The gene calls are TRBV11-2 and TRBJ1-4; TRBD1 might be the D (6 bases). Per germline, CDR1 SGHAT and CDR2 FQNNGV. This CDR3 has 17 amino acids. V gave up 0 bases and J gave up 4 bases, with 15 bases separating them. CDR3 amino acids: CASSLDGGAQNNEKLFF. CDR3 DNA sequence: TGTGCCAGCAGCTTAGATGGGGGGGCGCAGAATAATGAAAAACTGTTTTTT. Supplemented by reference TRBV11-2 and TRBJ1-4, the full variable domain reads EAGVAQSPRYKIIEKRQSVAFWCNPISGHATLYWYQQILGQGPKLLIQFQNNGVVDDSQLPKDRFSAERLKGVDSTLKIQPAKLEDSAVYLCASSLDGGAQNNEKLFFGSGTQLSVL.

The chain couples TRBV4-3 to TRBJ1-5; D ambiguous. V shed 1 base and J shed 0 bases, with 4 bases lying between them. The CDR3 has 14 amino acids. In germline, CDR1 is LGHNA, CDR2 YSLEER. The chain's CDR3 is CASSQGPSNQPQHF. CDR3 coding DNA: TGCGCCAGCAGCCAAGGCCCTAGCAATCAGCCCCAGCATTTT.

This chain connects TRBV5-6 to TRBJ2-7; D is uncertain. The CDR3 has 16 amino acids. Per germline, CDR1 SGHDT and CDR2 YYEEEE. V lost 4 bases to trimming and J lost 2 bases, with 19 bases between them. The CDR3 sequence: CASSPTFVGKTYEQYF. CDR3 in DNA: TGTGCCAGCAGCCCCACGTTTGTAGGGAAAACCTACGAGCAGTACTTC.